This T cell receptor (beta chain) was profiled in a study of blood T cell repertoires in COVID-19. Overall study context: In each case, the material was cDNA or gDNA derived from T cells, B-cell-depleted T cells, or PBMCs.

Authors' analysis steps: Amplification with reference gene primers provided the estimates of nucleated cell counts. Method: immunoSEQ multiplex PCR; TCRdb's copy keeps in-frame clones and lacks some. From that table come the V and J calls and clone size; the DNA was used to work out D and trimming. Of around 150,000 clones listed, 80% to 85% are singletons. The V gene end was trimmed by 5 bases and the J gene end by 4 bases; junction bases not matched to a gene: 11. Germline-derived CDR1 and CDR2 are SGHVS and FQNEAQ. This CDR3 is 16 amino acids long. The specimen sequenced was peripheral blood. The source is a woman aged 60 to 75 with acute or convalescent COVID-19. The chain joins TRBV7-8 to TRBJ2-7; 10 bases are shared with TRBD2. The CDR3, as DNA: TGTGCCAGCAGCCACCACATAGCGGGAGGAAATTACGAGCAGTACTTC. Translation: CASSHHIAGGNYEQYF.